This T cell receptor beta chain appears in the sequencing data of a study of regulatory T cells in long-lasting Graves disease. This clonotype was picked up a small number of times. Construction of TCR beta libraries relied on iRepertoire HTBI primers and on Arm-PCR targeting CDR3 regions. TCRdb itself ran the multiplex PCR reads through MiXCR, one entry per CDR3 protein. The profile covers 450,000 or so distinct CDR3 sequences, with less than 25% appearing a single time and over 7.5% taken by the ten largest. V gave up 3 bases and J gave up 2 bases; unmatched junction bases: 9. The CDR3 runs to 16 residues. Germline lookup yields CDR1 LNHDA and CDR2 SQIVND (reference sequence). Noted time point: persistent/refractory GD, antithyroid drugs over 5 years with positive TRAb. Following extraction of RNA from PBMCs, that RNA was used to make the TCR library.

This TCR derives from a female donor with Graves disease. The input for sequencing was peripheral blood mononuclear cells (PBMCs), taken when the disease was refractory, from a patient treated with antithyroid drugs. The V and J genes are TRBV19 and TRBJ2-7; 8 bases line up with TRBD2. The CDR3 spells CASSILSGSYTYEQYF. As DNA, the CDR3 is TGTGCCAGTAGTATTCTAAGCGGGAGTTATACCTACGAGCAGTACTTC.